A selection of T cell receptor beta chains follows, all from one sample in a study of beta chain features in type 1 diabetes. The table came from immunoSEQ multiplex PCR; TCRdb's copy has only in-frame clones and leaves some out. The table shows 160,000 or so clones, with over 55% occurring only once. The sequenced sample consisted of naive CD4+ T cells from blood. The receptor source for this set is a man aged 30 to 39 with type 1 diabetes. Each CDR3 is given with its conserved first and last residue. A D gene is named only where the DNA matches it firmly. Some rows mark clone size as missing; the rest say once, few, many or name a class of expanded clone.

cdr3_aa	cdr3_nt	clone_size	v_call	j_call	d_call
CASSFSSNTGELFF	TGTGCCAGCAGCTTCTCGTCGAACACCGGGGAGCTGTTTTTT	NA	TRBV11-2	TRBJ2-2	NA
CASSLEGTSTDTQYF	TGTGCCAGCAGCTTAGAAGGGACGAGCACAGATACGCAGTATTTT	few	TRBV7-2	TRBJ2-3	NA
CASSSTGGETQYF	TGTGCCAGCAGCTCGACAGGCGGAGAGACCCAGTACTTC	once	TRBV7-2	TRBJ2-5	NA
CASSQIPGSTEAFF	TGCGCCAGCAGCCAAATTCCAGGGTCTACTGAAGCTTTCTTT	few	TRBV4-3	TRBJ1-1	NA
CASSDIQGTDTQYF	TGTGCCAGCAGTGATATACAGGGCACAGATACGCAGTATTTT	NA	TRBV2	TRBJ2-3	NA
CASSSIGQGAYEQYF	TGTGCCAGCAGTTCGATAGGACAGGGAGCCTACGAGCAGTACTTC	NA	TRBV28	TRBJ2-7	TRBD1
CASSYRTLRDTQYF	TGTGCCAGCAGTTACCGGACCCTGAGGGATACGCAGTATTTT	few	TRBV6-5	TRBJ2-3	NA
CASSLARVPDTQYF	TGTGCCAGCAGCTTAGCTAGGGTACCAGATACGCAGTATTTT	NA	TRBV7-9	TRBJ2-3	NA
CASSHRDRSQETQYF	TGTGCCAGCTCTCACCGGGACAGGTCCCAAGAGACCCAGTACTTC	once	TRBV9	TRBJ2-5	TRBD1
CASSQIGQIYNEQFF	TGCGCCAGCAGCCAAATTGGGCAGATCTACAATGAGCAGTTCTTC	few	TRBV4-3	TRBJ2-1	NA
CASSRQLEGETQYF	TGTGCCAGCAGCCGACAGCTTGAGGGGGAGACCCAGTACTTC	few	TRBV6-5	TRBJ2-5	NA
CSGGRMAGTSTDTQYF	TGCAGCGGGGGGCGCATGGCGGGGACGAGCACAGATACGCAGTATTTT	few	TRBV29-1	TRBJ2-3	NA
CGGGAVQETQYF	TGCGGAGGGGGGGCGGTCCAAGAGACCCAGTACTTC	NA	TRBV29-1	TRBJ2-5	NA
CSVSLDWTSGGTYEQYF	TGCAGCGTTTCCCTCGATTGGACTAGCGGGGGAACCTACGAGCAGTACTTC	NA	TRBV29-1	TRBJ2-7	TRBD2
CASSEDRWRVQYF	TGTGCCAGCAGTGAAGACCGCTGGCGGGTCCAGTACTTC	NA	TRBV2	TRBJ2-5	NA
CASSLALGGGAYEQYF	TGTGCCAGCAGCTTAGCGCTTGGCGGGGGGGCTTACGAGCAGTACTTC	NA	TRBV7-2	TRBJ2-7	TRBD2
CSTRDETEAFF	TGCAGCACCCGGGACGAAACTGAAGCTTTCTTT	NA	TRBV29-1	TRBJ1-1	NA
CASSISLVSPDTQYF	TGTGCCAGTAGTATAAGTCTGGTTAGCCCAGATACGCAGTATTTT	few	TRBV19	TRBJ2-3	NA
CASSLVGPTDTQYF	TGTGCCAGCAGCTTGGTAGGCCCAACGGATACGCAGTATTTT	NA	TRBV5-4	TRBJ2-3	NA
CASSPWGANTDTQYF	TGTGCCAGCAGCCCCTGGGGGGCTAACACAGATACGCAGTATTTT	NA	TRBV7-2	TRBJ2-3	NA
CASSTDGNEQFF	TGTGCCAGCAGTACGGACGGCAATGAGCAGTTCTTC	few	TRBV2	TRBJ2-1	NA
CSVCRDSGTDTQYF	TGCAGCGTTTGCCGGGACAGTGGAACAGATACGCAGTATTTT	NA	TRBV29-1	TRBJ2-3	TRBD1
CSVGPGPYEQYF	TGCAGCGTTGGTCCGGGGCCTTACGAGCAGTACTTC	few	TRBV29-1	TRBJ2-7	NA
CASSVQGNSGANVLTF	TGTGCCAGCAGCGTTCAGGGGAACTCTGGGGCCAACGTCCTGACTTTC	NA	TRBV9	TRBJ2-6	NA
CAISESAGAETQYF	TGTGCCATCAGTGAGTCGGCTGGGGCCGAGACCCAGTACTTC	NA	TRBV10-3	TRBJ2-5	NA
CAWQTGTFSGNTIYF	TGTGCCTGGCAGACAGGGACATTCTCTGGAAACACCATATATTTT	few	TRBV30	TRBJ1-3	TRBD1
CASGKDTQYF	TGTGCCAGCGGAAAAGATACGCAGTATTTT	NA	TRBV2	TRBJ2-3	NA
CASSQDYSSSYEQYF	TGCGCCAGCAGCCAAGACTACTCCAGCTCCTACGAGCAGTACTTC	few	TRBV4-3	TRBJ2-7	NA
CASRGQATDTQYF	TGTGCCAGCAGAGGTCAGGCCACAGATACGCAGTATTTT	NA	TRBV5-6	TRBJ2-3	NA